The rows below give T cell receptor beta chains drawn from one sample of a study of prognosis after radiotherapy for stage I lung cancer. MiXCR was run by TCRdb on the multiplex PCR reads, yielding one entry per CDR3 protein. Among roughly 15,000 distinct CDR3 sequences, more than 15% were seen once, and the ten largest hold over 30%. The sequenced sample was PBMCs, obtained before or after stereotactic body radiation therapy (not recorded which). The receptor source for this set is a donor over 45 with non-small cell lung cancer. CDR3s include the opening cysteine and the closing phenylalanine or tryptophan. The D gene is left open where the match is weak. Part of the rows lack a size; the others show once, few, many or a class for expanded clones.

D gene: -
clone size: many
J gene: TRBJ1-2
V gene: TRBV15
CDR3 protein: CATSRDRQPVWGYTF
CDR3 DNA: TGTGCCACCAGCAGAGATCGACAGCCTGTGTGGGGCTACACCTTC

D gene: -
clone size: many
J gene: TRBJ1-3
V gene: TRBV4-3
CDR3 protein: CASSQYSWEGASSGNTIYF
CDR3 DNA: TGCGCCAGCAGCCAGTATTCCTGGGAGGGAGCCTCGTCGGGAAACACCATATATTTT

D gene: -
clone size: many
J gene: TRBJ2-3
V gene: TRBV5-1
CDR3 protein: CASSRGVTDTQYF
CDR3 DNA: TGCGCCAGCAGCAGGGGAGTCACAGATACGCAGTATTTT

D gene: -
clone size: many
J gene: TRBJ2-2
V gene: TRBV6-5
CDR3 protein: CASSYTGGPRTGELFF
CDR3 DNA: TGTGCCAGCAGTTACACCGGAGGCCCAAGAACCGGGGAGCTGTTTTTT

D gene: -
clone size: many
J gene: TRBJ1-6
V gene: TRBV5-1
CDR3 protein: CASSFGGTDNSPLHF
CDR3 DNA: TGCGCCAGCAGCTTTGGTGGCACAGATAATTCACCCCTCCACTTT

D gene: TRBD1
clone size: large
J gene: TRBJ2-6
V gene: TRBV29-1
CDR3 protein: CSATSPDRAGANVLTF
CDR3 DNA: TGCAGTGCTACATCTCCCGACAGGGCTGGGGCCAACGTCCTGACTTTC

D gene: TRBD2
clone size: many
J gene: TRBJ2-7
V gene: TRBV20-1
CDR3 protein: CSALIAGLTYEQYF
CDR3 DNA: TGCAGTGCCCTAATAGCGGGTCTAACCTACGAGCAGTACTTC

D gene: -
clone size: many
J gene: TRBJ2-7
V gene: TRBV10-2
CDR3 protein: CASSEGGTGSYEQYF
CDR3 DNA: TGCGCCAGCAGTGAGGGTGGGACGGGATCCTACGAGCAGTACTTC

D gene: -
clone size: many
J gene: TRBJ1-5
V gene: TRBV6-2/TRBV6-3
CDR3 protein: CASSYSLSPGQPQHF
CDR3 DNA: TGTGCCAGCAGTTACTCTCTATCTCCGGGTCAGCCCCAGCATTTT

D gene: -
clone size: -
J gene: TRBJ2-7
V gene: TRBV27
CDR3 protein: CASSLSWQIPLYEQYF
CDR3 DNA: TGTGCCAGCAGTTTATCGTGGCAGATCCCTCTCTACGAGCAGTACTTC

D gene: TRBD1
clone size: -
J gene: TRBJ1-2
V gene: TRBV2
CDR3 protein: CASSAPGTGYGYTF
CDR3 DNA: TGTGCCAGCAGTGCCCCCGGGACAGGCTATGGCTACACCTTC

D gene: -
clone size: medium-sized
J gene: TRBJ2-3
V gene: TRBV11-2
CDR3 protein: CASRTRPYSTDTQYF
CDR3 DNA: TGTGCCAGCAGGACGCGGCCTTATAGCACAGATACGCAGTATTTT

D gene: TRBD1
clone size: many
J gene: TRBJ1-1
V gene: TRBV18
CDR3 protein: CASSPQDRGLGTEAFF
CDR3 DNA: TGTGCCAGCTCGCCCCAGGACAGGGGGCTTGGCACTGAAGCTTTCTTT

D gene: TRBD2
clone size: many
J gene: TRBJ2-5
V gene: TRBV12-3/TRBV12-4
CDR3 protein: CASSLVAGQWETQYF
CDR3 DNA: TGTGCCAGCAGCCTCGTAGCGGGTCAATGGGAGACCCAGTACTTC

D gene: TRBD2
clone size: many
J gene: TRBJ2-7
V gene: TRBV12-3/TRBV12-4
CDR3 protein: CASSFRAGVPEQYF
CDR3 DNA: TGTGCCAGCAGTTTCCGAGCGGGAGTTCCCGAGCAGTACTTC

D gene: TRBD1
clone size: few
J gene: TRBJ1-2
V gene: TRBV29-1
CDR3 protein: CSVEPGTGATDGCTF
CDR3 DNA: TGCAGCGTTGAACCCGGGACAGGGGCCACTGATGGCTGCACCTTC

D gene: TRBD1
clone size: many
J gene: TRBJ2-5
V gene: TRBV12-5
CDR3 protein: CASGLDRGRTVTQYF
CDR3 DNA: TGTGCTAGTGGTTTGGACAGGGGGCGAACCGTGACCCAGTACTTC

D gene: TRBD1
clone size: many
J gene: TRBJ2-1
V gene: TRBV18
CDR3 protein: CASSPERDRDRFF
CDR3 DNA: TGTGCCAGCTCACCCGAAAGGGACAGGGATCGGTTCTTC

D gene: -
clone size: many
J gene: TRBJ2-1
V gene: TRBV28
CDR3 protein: CASSLGRDGEQFF
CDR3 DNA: TGTGCCAGCAGTTTAGGCAGGGATGGTGAGCAGTTCTTC

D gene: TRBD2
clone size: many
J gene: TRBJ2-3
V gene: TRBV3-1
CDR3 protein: CASSQLAGSTDTQYF
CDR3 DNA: TGTGCCAGCAGCCAGTTAGCGGGAAGCACAGATACGCAGTATTTT

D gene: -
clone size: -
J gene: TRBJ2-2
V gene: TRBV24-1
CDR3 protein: CATSDPGVVLGVTCELFF
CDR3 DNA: TGTGCCACCAGTGACCCCGGGGTCGTCCTAGGTGTGACCTGTGAGCTGTTTTTT

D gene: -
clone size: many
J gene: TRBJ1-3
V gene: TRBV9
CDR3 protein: CASSVATSYSGNTIYF
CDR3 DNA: TGTGCCAGCAGCGTAGCTACGAGCTACTCTGGAAACACCATATATTTT

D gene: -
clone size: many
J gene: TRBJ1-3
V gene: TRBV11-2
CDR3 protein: CASSLVGNTIYF
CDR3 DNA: TGTGCCAGCAGCCTGGTTGGAAACACCATATATTTT

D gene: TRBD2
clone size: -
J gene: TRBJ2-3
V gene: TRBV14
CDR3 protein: CASSQESSGRVFIEMDTQYF
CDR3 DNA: TGTGCCAGCAGCCAAGAGTCGAGCGGGAGAGTCTTTATTGAGATGGATACGCAGTATTTT

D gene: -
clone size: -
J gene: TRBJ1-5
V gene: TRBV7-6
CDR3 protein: CASSFLGTSGGWEPQHF
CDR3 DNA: TGTGCCAGCAGCTTCCTCGGGACTAGCGGGGGGTGGGAGCCCCAGCATTTT

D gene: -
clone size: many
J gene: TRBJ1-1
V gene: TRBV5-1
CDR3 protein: CASSLMGVNTEAFF
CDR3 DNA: TGCGCCAGCAGCTTGATGGGTGTTAACACTGAAGCTTTCTTT